This T cell receptor beta chain derives from a study of chronic HIV infection and antiretroviral therapy. TCRdb reprocessed the 5' RACE reads with MiXCR, giving one entry per CDR3 protein. The sample consists of approximately 30,000 distinct CDR3 sequences, about 9.6% of them appearing once. V dropped 5 bases and J dropped 5 bases, with 13 bases sitting between them. The germline V gene encodes CDR1 MNHNS and CDR2 SASEGT. This CDR3 region has 14 residues. This clonotype has ten or more counts. The receptor was isolated from an adult who had HIV and had not received antiretroviral therapy, or was an uninfected healthy control (not recorded which). The genes are TRBV6-1 and TRBJ1-5; a possible D gene is TRBD1 (6 bases). The sequenced sample consisted of peripheral blood. CDR3 bases: TGTGCCAGCAGTTTACAGGGAGATCATCAGCCCCAGCATTTT. Encoded protein: CASSLQGDHQPQHF.